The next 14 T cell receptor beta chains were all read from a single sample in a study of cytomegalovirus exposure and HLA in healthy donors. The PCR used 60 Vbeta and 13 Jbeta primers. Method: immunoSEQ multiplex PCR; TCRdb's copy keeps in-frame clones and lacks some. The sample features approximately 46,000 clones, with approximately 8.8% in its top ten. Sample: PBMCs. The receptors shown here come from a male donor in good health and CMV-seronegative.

CDR3 sequence (DNA): TGTGCCAGCAATAAAGGACAGGGGGACACTGAAGCTTTCTTT. Translation: CASNKGQGDTEAFF. V and J are TRBV2 and TRBJ1-1, with TRBD1 identical over 10 bases. Germline trimming cut 7 bases from V and 3 bases from J; bases unmatched to any gene: 5. CDR1 is SNHLY and CDR2 is FYNNEI in the germline V gene. The CDR3 spans 14 residues.

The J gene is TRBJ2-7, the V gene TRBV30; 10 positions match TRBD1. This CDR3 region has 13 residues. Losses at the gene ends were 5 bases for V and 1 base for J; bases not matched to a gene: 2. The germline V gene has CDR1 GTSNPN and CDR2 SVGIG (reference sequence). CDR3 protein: CAWSDRGSYEQYF. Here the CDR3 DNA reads TGTGCCTGGTCGGACAGGGGGTCCTACGAGCAGTACTTC.

CDR3 region: CASSPPVSGRSGGYTF. The CDR3 DNA reads as TGTGCCAGCTCACCACCGGTATCCGGGCGGTCGGGAGGCTACACCTTC. V usage is TRBV18 and J usage is TRBJ1-2; D is uncertain. Trimming removed 0 bases from V and 8 bases from J, with 19 bases in between. Germline V gene lookup returns CDR1 KGHSH and CDR2 LQKENI. This CDR3 has 16 residues.

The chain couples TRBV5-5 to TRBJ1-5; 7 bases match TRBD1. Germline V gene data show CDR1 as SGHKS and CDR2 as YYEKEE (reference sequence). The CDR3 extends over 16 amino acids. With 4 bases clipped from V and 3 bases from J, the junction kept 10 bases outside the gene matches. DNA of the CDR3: TGTGCCAGCAGCGACAGGGCGAATGGGAACAATCAGCCCCAGCATTTT. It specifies CASSDRANGNNQPQHF.

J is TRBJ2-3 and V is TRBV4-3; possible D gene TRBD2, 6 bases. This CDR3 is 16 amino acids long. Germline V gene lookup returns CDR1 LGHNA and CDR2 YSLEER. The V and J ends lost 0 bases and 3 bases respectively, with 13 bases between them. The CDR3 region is CASSQDPVRGTDTQYF. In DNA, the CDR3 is TGCGCCAGCAGCCAAGATCCGGTGCGGGGTACAGATACGCAGTATTTT.

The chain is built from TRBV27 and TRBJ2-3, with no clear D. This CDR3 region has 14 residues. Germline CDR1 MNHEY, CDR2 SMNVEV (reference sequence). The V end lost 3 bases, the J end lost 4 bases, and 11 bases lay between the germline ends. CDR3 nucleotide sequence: TGTGCCAGCAGTTTTTACGCGCCGCCAGATACGCAGTATTTT. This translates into CASSFYAPPDTQYF.

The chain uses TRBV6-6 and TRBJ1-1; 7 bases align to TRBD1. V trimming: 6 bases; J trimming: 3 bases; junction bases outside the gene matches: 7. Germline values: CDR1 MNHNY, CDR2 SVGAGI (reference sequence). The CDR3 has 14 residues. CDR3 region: CASRTRGRDTEAFF. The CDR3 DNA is TGTGCCAGCAGAACAAGGGGGCGTGACACTGAAGCTTTCTTT.

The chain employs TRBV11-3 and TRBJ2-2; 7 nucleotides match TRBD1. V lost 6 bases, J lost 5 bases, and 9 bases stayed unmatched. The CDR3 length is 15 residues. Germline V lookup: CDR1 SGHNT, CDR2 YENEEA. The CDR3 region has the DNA TGTGCCAGCAGACGACAGGGCGAGAAGACCGGGGAGCTGTTTTTT. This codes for CASRRQGEKTGELFF.

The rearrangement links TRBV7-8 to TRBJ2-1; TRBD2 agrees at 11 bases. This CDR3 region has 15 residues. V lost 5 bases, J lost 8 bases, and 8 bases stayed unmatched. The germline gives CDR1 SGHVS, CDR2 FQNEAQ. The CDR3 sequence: CASSPELAGVYEQFF. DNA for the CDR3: TGTGCCAGCAGCCCCGAACTAGCGGGAGTTTATGAGCAGTTCTTC.

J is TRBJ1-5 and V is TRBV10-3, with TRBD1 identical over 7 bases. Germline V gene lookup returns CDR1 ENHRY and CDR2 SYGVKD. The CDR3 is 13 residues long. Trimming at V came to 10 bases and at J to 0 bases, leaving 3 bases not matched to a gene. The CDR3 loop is CATTGDSNQPQHF. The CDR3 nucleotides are TGTGCCACCACAGGGGATAGCAATCAGCCCCAGCATTTT.

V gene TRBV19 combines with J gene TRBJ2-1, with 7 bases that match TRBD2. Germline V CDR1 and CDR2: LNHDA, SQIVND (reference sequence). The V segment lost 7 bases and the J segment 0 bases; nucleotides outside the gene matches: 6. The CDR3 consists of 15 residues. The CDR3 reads CASTVTSFSYNEQFF. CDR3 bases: TGTGCCAGTACCGTGACTAGCTTCTCCTACAATGAGCAGTTCTTC.

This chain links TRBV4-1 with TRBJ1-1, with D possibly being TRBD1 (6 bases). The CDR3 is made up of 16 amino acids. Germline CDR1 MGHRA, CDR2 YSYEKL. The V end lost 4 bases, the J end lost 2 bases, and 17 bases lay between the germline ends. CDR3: CASSPPLGGGNTEAFF. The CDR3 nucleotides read TGCGCCAGCAGCCCCCCTTTAGGGGGGGGTAACACTGAAGCTTTCTTT.

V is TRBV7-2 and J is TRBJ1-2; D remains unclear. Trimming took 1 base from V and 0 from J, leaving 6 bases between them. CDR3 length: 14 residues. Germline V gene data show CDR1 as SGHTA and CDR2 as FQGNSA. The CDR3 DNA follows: TGTGCCAGCAGCTTAGACGGAGCTAACTATGGCTACACCTTC. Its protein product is CASSLDGANYGYTF.

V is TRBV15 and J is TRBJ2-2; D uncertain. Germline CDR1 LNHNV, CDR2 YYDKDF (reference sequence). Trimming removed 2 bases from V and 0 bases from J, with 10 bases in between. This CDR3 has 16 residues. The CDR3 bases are TGTGCCACCAGCAGACACGACACCCCGAACACCGGGGAGCTGTTTTTT. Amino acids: CATSRHDTPNTGELFF.